This TCR beta chain is drawn from a study of T cell changes during pregnancy in multiple sclerosis. The CDR3 sequence is 18 residues long. The germline V gene has CDR1 SGHNT and CDR2 YENEEA. Trimming at V came to 4 bases and at J to 5 bases, leaving 14 bases not matched to a gene. Libraries were prepared by immunoSEQ multiplex PCR; TCRdb keeps only in-frame clonotypes and omits some of them. Among around 20,000 clones listed, 80% to 90% were seen once. The TCR was taken from a female donor in good health, enrolled as a control in a pregnancy study. The source was CD8+ T cells from peripheral blood mononuclear cells, collected after pregnancy. The J gene is TRBJ2-5, the V gene TRBV11-3, with 12 bases aligning to TRBD1. CDR3 loop: CASSSLLGRDRGLETQYF. The CDR3 DNA is TGTGCCAGCAGCTCCTTACTAGGCCGGGACAGGGGGCTGGAGACCCAGTACTTC.